Shown below are 18 T cell receptor beta chains from a single sample sequenced in a study of T cell changes during pregnancy in multiple sclerosis. Data came from immunoSEQ multiplex PCR; TCRdb stores just in-frame clones and leaves some out. In the table there are some 60,000 clones, around nine tenths of which are singletons. This material consisted of peripheral blood, taken in the first trimester of pregnancy. The origin of the receptors is a female donor in good health, enrolled as a control in a pregnancy study.

This clone was counted between two and nine times. This chain's CDR3 is CASSLPGIYGYTF. In DNA form, the CDR3 reads TGTGCCAGCAGCTTACCGGGGATCTATGGCTACACCTTC. The chain combines TRBV7-9 with TRBJ1-2; D unresolved. This CDR3 region has 13 residues. V was pared by 2 bases and J by 4 bases, with 8 bases between. Looked up from germline, CDR1 is SEHNR and CDR2 is FQNEAQ (reference sequence).

The chain couples TRBV27 to TRBJ2-1, with 9 nucleotides matching TRBD1. The CDR3 is 15 amino acids. Per the germline V gene, CDR1 is MNHEY and CDR2 is SMNVEV (reference sequence). The ends lost 3 bases at V and 8 bases at J; junction bases unmatched: 8. CDR3 region: CASSFRPGQGYEQFF. The CDR3 DNA follows: TGTGCCAGCAGTTTTCGTCCGGGACAGGGCTATGAGCAGTTCTTC.

This clone was picked up a small number of times. This sequence joins TRBV13 and TRBJ2-7; 9 positions agree with TRBD1. This CDR3 contains 15 residues. Germline assignment: CDR1 PRHDT and CDR2 FYEKMQ (reference sequence). The trim removed 0 bases at V and 5 bases at J, leaving 5 bases unmatched. This CDR3 reads CASSLGGTGRNEQYF. CDR3 bases: TGTGCCAGCAGCTTAGGCGGGACAGGGAGGAACGAGCAGTACTTC. The full variable domain, with the rest looked up from reference TRBV13 and TRBJ2-7, is AAGVIQSPRHLIKEKRETATLKCYPIPRHDTVYWYQQGPGQDPQFLISFYEKMQSDKGSIPDRFSAQQFSDYHSELNMSSLELGDSALYFCASSLGGTGRNEQYFGPGTRLTVT.

The rearrangement joins TRBV27 to TRBJ1-2, with D tentatively TRBD1 (6 bases). V lost 5 bases to trimming and J lost 7 bases, with 17 bases between them. The germline CDR1 and CDR2 sequences are MNHEY and SMNVEV (reference sequence). CDR3 length equals 14 residues. CDR3 sequence (DNA): TGTGCCAGCAGTCACTGGGGGGGGGCGGGTGGCTACACCTTC. Translation: CASSHWGGAGGYTF.

This clone appeared once. This chain connects TRBV7-3 to TRBJ2-2; tentatively, D is TRBD2 (5 bases). CDR3 length: 13 residues. Germline V gives CDR1 SGHTA, CDR2 FQGTGA. With 3 bases removed from V and 3 bases from J, the gap between germline ends came to 5 bases. The CDR3 protein is CASSLDYTGELFF. Here the CDR3 DNA reads TGTGCCAGCAGCTTGGACTACACCGGGGAGCTGTTTTTT.

The chain carries TRBV18 and TRBJ2-6, with TRBD1 matching 7 bases. This CDR3 spans 17 amino acids. Germline lookup yields CDR1 KGHSH and CDR2 LQKENI. V lost 3 bases, J lost 0 bases, and 5 bases stayed unmatched. The CDR3 region is CASSPTGTVSGANVLTF. The CDR3 coding sequence is TGTGCCAGCTCACCTACAGGGACAGTCTCTGGGGCCAACGTCCTGACTTTC.

The V call is TRBV7-2, the J call TRBJ2-2; 10 nucleotides line up with TRBD2. This CDR3 is built from 16 residues. Trimming cost V 4 bases and J 7 bases; bases outside gene matches: 9. Germline values: CDR1 SGHTA, CDR2 FQGNSA. The CDR3 sequence is CASSSNSGGAGGELFF. CDR3 coding DNA: TGTGCCAGCAGCTCCAACAGCGGGGGGGCTGGCGGGGAGCTGTTTTTT.

The V call is TRBV5-1, the J call TRBJ1-1; perhaps TRBD1 as D (5 bases). Trimming left V 4 bases short and J 0 bases short, with 10 bases between. Looked up from germline, CDR1 is SGHRS and CDR2 is YFSETQ. The CDR3 consists of 14 residues. CDR3 amino acids: CASSGGTVNTEAFF. The CDR3 nucleotides read TGCGCCAGCAGCGGCGGGACGGTGAACACTGAAGCTTTCTTT.

The gene calls are TRBV7-2 and TRBJ2-5, with D possibly being TRBD2 (6 bases). The CDR3 spans 16 residues. V shed 2 bases and J shed 2 bases, with 15 bases lying between them. Germline V gene sequence: CDR1 SGHTA, CDR2 FQGNSA. CDR3 coding DNA: TGTGCCAGCAGCTTAATTCGGGGGACGGAACAAGAGACCCAGTACTTC. Protein product: CASSLIRGTEQETQYF.

This chain connects TRBV6-5 to TRBJ1-2; no firm D call. This CDR3 spans 14 amino acids. Deletions cut 6 bases from V and 6 bases from J, with 17 bases between. Germline values: CDR1 MNHEY, CDR2 SVGAGI. The CDR3 DNA reads as TGTGCCAGCAGCCCCCGGAGGGATCAGGATGGCTACACCTTC. Protein: CASSPRRDQDGYTF.

V usage is TRBV7-3 and J usage is TRBJ2-7; 7 bases map to TRBD2. J lost 2 bases, V lost 6 bases, and 7 bases had no gene match. This CDR3 spans 14 amino acids. Looked up from germline, CDR1 is SGHTA and CDR2 is FQGTGA. The CDR3 coding sequence is TGTGCCAGCAGTCCCCGGGCGGGAGCCTACGAGCAGTACTTC. Translating it yields CASSPRAGAYEQYF. The full variable domain, with the rest looked up from reference TRBV7-3 and TRBJ2-7, is GAGVSQTPSNKVTEKGKYVELRCDPISGHTALYWYRQSLGQGPEFLIYFQGTGAADDSGLPNDRFFAVRPEGSVSTLKIQRTERGDSAVYLCASSPRAGAYEQYFGPGTRLTVT.

The chain links TRBV9 to TRBJ2-5, with 10 positions matching TRBD2. CDR3 length equals 16 residues. V dropped 2 bases and J dropped 4; count of bases not matched to a gene: 8. Germline assignment: CDR1 SGDLS and CDR2 YYNGEE. The CDR3 region is CASSVGAGGTGETQYF. CDR3 DNA: TGTGCCAGCAGCGTGGGAGCGGGAGGGACGGGAGAGACCCAGTACTTC.

This clone appeared a few times. V gene TRBV4-3 combines with J gene TRBJ1-2, with D maybe TRBD1 (5 bases). The CDR3 totals 14 residues. CDR1 and CDR2 from the germline V gene are LGHNA and YSLEER. The V gene lost 0 bases and the J gene lost 8 bases, with 13 bases spanning the gap. CDR3: CASSQDLKGNGYTF. The DNA of the CDR3 is TGCGCCAGCAGCCAAGATCTGAAGGGGAACGGCTACACCTTC.

The chain is built from TRBV7-6 and TRBJ2-7; D uncertain. Germline V gene lookup returns CDR1 SGHVS and CDR2 FNYEAQ. This CDR3 has 15 residues. Deletions cut 5 bases from V and 0 bases from J, with 14 bases between. The CDR3 bases are TGTGCCAGCAGCCGTCTCCCACAGAGCTCCTACGAGCAGTACTTC. It translates to CASSRLPQSSYEQYF.

The chain employs TRBV13 and TRBJ2-7; 8 bases are shared with TRBD2. Germline V gene sequence: CDR1 PRHDT, CDR2 FYEKMQ (reference sequence). V shed 6 bases and J 2 bases; nucleotides not matched to a gene: 12. CDR3 size: 16 residues. CDR3: CASSSFRSGRPYEQYF. Written as DNA, the CDR3 is TGTGCCAGCAGTTCTTTTAGAAGCGGGAGACCCTACGAGCAGTACTTC.

The chain joins TRBV15 to TRBJ2-7; 12 nucleotides line up with TRBD1. Germline CDR1 is LNHNV and CDR2 is YYDKDF (reference sequence). This CDR3 is built from 16 residues. J lost 9 bases, V lost 0 bases, and 9 bases had no gene match. The CDR3 nucleotides read TGTGCCACCAGCAGAGATAGGGGACAGGGGGCTGTAGGGCAGTACTTC. Translated: CATSRDRGQGAVGQYF.

This clone has a single count. The chain carries TRBV28 and TRBJ1-1, with 8 bases matching TRBD1. The germline CDR1 and CDR2 sequences are MDHEN and SYDVKM. Germline trimming cut 4 bases from V and 7 bases from J; bases unmatched to any gene: 11. This CDR3 comprises 15 residues. The CDR3 region is CASSSYSPGGYEAFF. The CDR3, as DNA: TGTGCCAGCAGTTCCTATAGCCCAGGGGGCTATGAAGCTTTCTTT.

The CDR3 loop reads CASSISSGRANEQFF. The CDR3 DNA sequence: TGTGCCAGCAGTATTTCTAGCGGGAGGGCCAATGAGCAGTTCTTC. The V gene is TRBV28, the J gene TRBJ2-1, with TRBD2 identical over 12 bases. The V gene end was trimmed by 5 bases and the J gene end by 6 bases; junction bases not matched to a gene: 5. The CDR3 loop spans 15 amino acids. In germline, CDR1 is MDHEN, CDR2 SYDVKM.